The next 7 T cell receptor beta chains were all read from a single sample in a study of T cells in Graves' hyperthyroidism and ophthalmopathy. RNA transcripts provided the source from which TCR beta CDR3 regions were amplified. During a first-round RT-PCR of the TCR CDR3, the HTBI primer set was used. TCRdb reprocessed the multiplex PCR reads via MiXCR and lists one record per CDR3 protein. Here the sample spans roughly 400,000 distinct CDR3 sequences, approximately 25% being singletons. The sequenced sample consisted of blood. Receptors were obtained from a man aged 50 or older with Graves' hyperthyroidism.

This chain joins TRBV19 and TRBJ1-1; D remains ambiguous. Germline lookup yields CDR1 LNHDA and CDR2 SQIVND (reference sequence). V was trimmed by 0 bases and J by 7 bases, leaving 9 bases between them. The CDR3 is 13 amino acids. CDR3: CASSIDWNGEAFF. The CDR3 DNA follows: TGTGCCAGTAGTATAGACTGGAACGGTGAAGCTTTCTTT.

CDR3 loop: CATSVEEGMGEQYF. Written as DNA, the CDR3 is TGTGCCACCAGCGTTGAGGAGGGGATGGGGGAGCAGTACTTC. The rearrangement links TRBV15 to TRBJ2-7; maybe TRBD2 (6 bases). Looked up from germline, CDR1 is LNHNV and CDR2 is YYDKDF (reference sequence). Trimming left V 5 bases short and J 7 bases short, with 18 bases between. CDR3 size: 14 residues.

This clonotype was detected ten times or more. The chain combines TRBV27 with TRBJ2-7; D call uncertain. Germline CDR1 MNHEY, CDR2 SMNVEV (reference sequence). The V and J ends lost 0 bases and 7 bases respectively, with 13 bases between them. The CDR3 consists of 14 residues. For the CDR3, the DNA is TGTGCCAGCAGTTTATCGGAAGCCCTCGGGGAGCAGTACTTC. This translates into CASSLSEALGEQYF.

The V and J genes are TRBV3-1 and TRBJ2-6; no reliable D call. This CDR3 is built from 14 residues. With 2 bases removed from V and 4 bases from J, the gap between germline ends came to 6 bases. Germline loops: CDR1 LGHDT, CDR2 YNNKEL (reference sequence). The CDR3 sequence is CASSQWTGANVLTF. The CDR3 DNA reads TGTGCCAGCAGCCAATGGACCGGGGCCAACGTCCTGACTTTC.

This clonotype was seen at least ten times. The gene calls are TRBV28 and TRBJ2-5; 14 positions agree with TRBD2. CDR3 size: 19 residues. CDR1 is MDHEN and CDR2 is SYDVKM in the germline V gene. V lost 3 bases, J lost 4 bases, and 13 bases stayed unmatched. CDR3 amino acids: CASSFIVMTSGRAGETQYF. Here the CDR3 DNA reads TGTGCCAGCAGTTTTATTGTAATGACTAGCGGGAGGGCCGGAGAGACCCAGTACTTC.

The J gene is TRBJ2-1, the V gene TRBV30, with D unresolved. The CDR3 is 10 amino acids. Trimming pared 5 bases from V and 9 bases from J, leaving 8 bases between. Germline CDR1 is GTSNPN and CDR2 is SVGIG (reference sequence). DNA of the CDR3: TGTGCCTGGGGCACGCTTGAGCAGTTCTTC. It translates to CAWGTLEQFF.

V and J are TRBV12-3 or TRBV12-4 and TRBJ1-1; 7 positions match TRBD1. V gave up 5 bases and J gave up 11 bases; unmatched junction bases: 8. The CDR3 totals 12 residues. CDR3 region: CASSRTQGGAFF. The CDR3 bases are TGTGCCAGCAGTCGTACTCAGGGGGGCGCTTTCTTT.